Below, 19 T cell receptor beta chains from the same sample are listed, as sequenced in a study of CD8+CD57+ T cells in acquired aplastic anemia. The TCR beta profiling, which covered VDJ combination and CDR3 sequence, was carried out using genomic DNA as the template. TCRdb re-called the reads with MiXCR, one entry per CDR3 protein. The sample consists of 400,000 to 450,000 distinct CDR3 sequences, about two thirds of them appearing once. Sequencing used sorted CD4+, CD8+, or CD8+CD57+ T cells (not recorded which) from PBMCs. The receptors originated from a human donor in good health, serving as a control.

The chain uses TRBV2 and TRBJ1-2, with D perhaps matching TRBD1 (5 bases). Per germline, CDR1 SNHLY and CDR2 FYNNEI. V was clipped by 6 bases and J by 12 bases, with 14 bases between them. The CDR3 extends over 11 amino acids. CDR3 bases: TGTGCCAGCAGCTTGTTGAGCAGGGACACCTTC. Translated, it gives CASSLLSRDTF.

The rearrangement joins TRBV6-5 to TRBJ1-2; D gene uncertain. Germline assignment: CDR1 MNHEY and CDR2 SVGAGI. CDR3 size: 11 residues. V lost 5 bases to trimming and J lost 7 bases, with 8 bases between them. The CDR3 region is CASSNERGYTF. The CDR3 DNA follows: TGTGCCAGCAGTAACGAGCGTGGCTACACCTTC.

As to this clonotype: Sequence at one end of the junction differs from germline and may be a read error. The chain employs TRBV5-8 and TRBJ2-5, with TRBD2 identical over 8 bases. The CDR3 is 15 amino acids. Germline CDR1 reads SGHTS; CDR2 reads YDEGEE. The CDR3 DNA reads TGTGCGAGCAGCTTGCGGGGGGAGGGAGGGGAGACCCAGTACTTC. It specifies CASSLRGEGGETQYF.

This clonotype was observed many times. The chain joins TRBV12-5 to TRBJ2-1; D perhaps matches TRBD2 (5 bases). CDR1 is LGHNT and CDR2 is FRNRAP in the germline V gene. The CDR3 sequence is 17 residues long. V lost 1 base and J 3 bases, leaving 16 bases between the germline ends. DNA for the CDR3: TGTGCTAGTGGTTTGGCCCTGCAGCGGCCCCTCTACAATGAGCAGTTCTTC. Translation gives CASGLALQRPLYNEQFF. The variable domain in full, with the rest retrieved from reference TRBV12-5 and TRBJ2-1, is DARVTQTPRHKVTEMGQEVTMRCQPILGHNTVFWYRQTMMQGLELLAYFRNRAPLDDSGMPKDRFSAEMPDATLATLKIQPSEPRDSAVYFCASGLALQRPLYNEQFFGPGTRLTVL.

This chain joins TRBV7-2 and TRBJ1-3, with D hard to call. The V gene's germline CDR1 is SGHTA and CDR2 FQGNSA. The length of the CDR3 is 14 residues. The V end was cut by 1 base, the J end by 15 bases, with 19 bases between. CDR3: CASSLDRSGNKAYF. The CDR3 DNA reads TGTGCCAGCAGCTTAGACCGGTCTGGCAACAAAGCATATTTT.

The chain links TRBV5-1 to TRBJ1-2, with D possibly being TRBD1 (6 bases). Between the trimmed V and J ends, which lost 4 bases and 1 base, there was a span of 17 bases. CDR3 length: 16 amino acids. Germline V CDR1 and CDR2: SGHRS, YFSETQ. This CDR3 reads CASSAPEGRGNYGYTF. In nucleotides, the CDR3 is TGCGCCAGCAGCGCACCGGAGGGCAGGGGTAACTATGGCTACACCTTC. Full variable domain (rest looked up from reference TRBV5-1 and TRBJ1-2): KAGVTQTPRYLIKTRGQQVTLSCSPISGHRSVSWYQQTPGQGLQFLFEYFSETQRNKGNFPGRFSGRQFSNSRSEMNVSTLELGDSALYLCASSAPEGRGNYGYTFGSGTRLTVV.

This clonotype was seen once. The chain carries TRBV6-2 or TRBV6-3 and TRBJ1-3, with unresolved D. Germline values: CDR1 MNHEY, CDR2 SVGEGT. CDR3 size: 14 residues. V lost 0 bases and J 4 bases, leaving 7 bases between the germline ends. The CDR3: CASSYSFGGNTIYF. Here the CDR3 DNA reads TGTGCCAGCAGTTACTCGTTCGGGGGAAACACCATATATTTT.

About this clonotype: Being one base from a much bigger clone, this may be a read error. The chain couples TRBV19 to TRBJ2-5; 7 bases map to TRBD1. CDR3 size: 14 residues. CDR1 is LNHDA and CDR2 is SQIVND in the germline V gene (reference sequence). J gave up 7 bases and V 11 bases, and 16 bases lay outside the gene matches. CDR3 DNA: TGTGCCTGGGGTGACTGGACAGGTCCAGGGACCCAGTACTTC. Its protein is CAWGDWTGPGTQYF.

V gene TRBV2 combines with J gene TRBJ1-3; D not resolved. This CDR3 comprises 16 residues. V lost 6 bases to trimming and J lost 1 base, with 16 bases between them. Germline lookup yields CDR1 SNHLY and CDR2 FYNNEI. The CDR3 spells CASSFERLRSGNTIYF. The CDR3 DNA sequence: TGTGCCAGCAGCTTTGAACGCCTACGATCTGGAAACACCATATATTTT.

Turning to this clonotype: The junction does not match germline at one end; this may be a read error. The J gene is TRBJ2-5, the V gene TRBV24-1; D not certain. Per germline, CDR1 KGHDR and CDR2 SFDVKD. The CDR3 contains 14 residues. Written as DNA, the CDR3 is TGTGCCAGCAGTCGACTGGCGGCCGAAGAGACCCAGTACTTC. Amino acids: CASSRLAAEETQYF.

This clonotype came up many times. The rearrangement uses TRBV11-2 and TRBJ1-4, with D maybe TRBD1 (5 bases). V was shortened by 5 bases and J by 2 bases, with 12 bases between the two germline ends. Germline loops: CDR1 SGHAT, CDR2 FQNNGV. This CDR3 spans 15 amino acids. The CDR3 loop is CASSLRGFTNEKLFF. The CDR3 DNA follows: TGTGCCAGCAGCCTTAGGGGATTCACTAATGAAAAACTGTTTTTT.

This clonotype has just one count. Just one base apart from a much larger clone, this may be a read error. This sequence joins TRBV12-3 or TRBV12-4 and TRBJ2-6; 7 nucleotides line up with TRBD1. This CDR3 is built from 15 residues. The CDR3 here is CASSIGGSGASVLTF. DNA of the CDR3: TGTGCCAGCAGCATAGGGGGCTCTGGGGCCAGCGTCCTGACTTTC.

This chain connects TRBV12-3 or TRBV12-4 to TRBJ2-7; 8 nucleotides line up with TRBD1. The length of the CDR3 is 13 residues. The junction had 5 bases not matched to a gene; V was cut back by 5 bases and J by 5 bases. CDR3 region: CASSPDRAHEQYF. Here the CDR3 DNA reads TGTGCCAGCAGTCCGGACAGGGCCCACGAGCAGTACTTC.

The chain uses TRBV2 and TRBJ2-5, with 8 bases aligning to TRBD2. CDR1 SNHLY and CDR2 FYNNEI come from the germline V gene. The CDR3 consists of 15 residues. J gave up 5 bases and V 4 bases, and 9 bases lay outside the gene matches. CDR3 in DNA: TGTGCCAGCAGTGTATCGACACTAGCGGTCGAGACCCAGTACTTC. It specifies CASSVSTLAVETQYF.

This clonotype was detected once. The rearrangement uses TRBV24-1 and TRBJ1-1, with D possibly being TRBD1 (6 bases). CDR3 length: 13 amino acids. Germline V gene data show CDR1 as KGHDR and CDR2 as SFDVKD. V gave up 7 bases and J gave up 6 bases, with 14 bases separating them. In DNA, the CDR3 is TGTGCCACCAGACAGGGAGGTAGCTCTGAAGCTTTCTTT. Protein product: CATRQGGSSEAFF.

The chain joins TRBV5-1 to TRBJ1-2; 7 nucleotides agree with TRBD1. The CDR3 sequence is 13 residues long. J gave up 10 bases and V 0 bases, and 6 bases lay outside the gene matches. The V gene's germline CDR1 is SGHRS and CDR2 YFSETQ. In nucleotides, the CDR3 is TGCGCCAGCAGCTTGGGACAGGGATTCAACTACACCTTC. The encoded protein is CASSLGQGFNYTF.

The rearrangement joins TRBV7-2 to TRBJ2-7; 12 bases match TRBD1. This CDR3 spans 15 amino acids. Germline-derived CDR1 and CDR2 are SGHTA and FQGNSA. With V trimmed by 5 bases and J by 7 bases, 9 bases remained unmatched. The CDR3 loop reads CASSDRDRGLREQYF. CDR3 DNA: TGTGCCAGCAGCGACCGGGACAGGGGGCTGAGAGAGCAGTACTTC.

The CDR3 bases are TGTGCCAGCAAGTTCCGGAGTGCAACTAATGAAAAACTGTTTTTT. Protein sequence: CASKFRSATNEKLFF. The V and J genes are TRBV2 and TRBJ1-4; D gene unclear. CDR3 length: 15 residues. Per the germline V gene, CDR1 is SNHLY and CDR2 is FYNNEI. V lost 7 bases to trimming and J lost 0 bases, with 12 bases between them.

Details on this clonotype: The conserved closing phenylalanine or tryptophan is absent in this CDR3, likely reflecting a read error. The chain couples TRBV10-3 to TRBJ1-2; a weak D match, TRBD1 (6 bases). Germline assignment: CDR1 ENHRY and CDR2 SYGVKD. CDR3 length: 12 residues. Trimming left V 10 bases short and J 5 bases short, with 14 bases between. For the CDR3, the DNA is TGTGCCAGCGCAGGGGAGAGATATGGCTACACCTAC. As protein: CASAGERYGYTY.